A single sample is the source of the 24 T cell receptor beta chains below, sequenced in a study of T cell clonality in common variable immunodeficiency. Generated by immunoSEQ multiplex PCR, the TCRdb table keeps only in-frame clones and is missing some. This set yields approximately 50,000 clones and no singletons; the top ten hold roughly 0.84%. Specimen: peripheral blood mononuclear cells. The receptors here all came from a person aged 18 to 69 in good health.

The table lists this clone with many counts. Read sequence stops 3 residues before the CDR3 end, and the germline J gene provides the missing end. V and J are TRBV18 and TRBJ2-7; 12 nucleotides align to TRBD1. Germline CDR1 reads KGHSH; CDR2 reads LQKENI. Trimming at V came to 4 bases and at J to 5 bases, leaving 9 bases not matched to a gene. CDR3 length equals 16 residues. The CDR3 sequence: CASSRTGTGGFHEQYF. The covered CDR3 bases are TGTGCCAGCTCACGGACGGGGACAGGGGGCTTCCACGAG.

This clone was seen many times. The CDR3 extends 3 residues past the end of the read, so its final part is completed from the germline J gene. The chain is built from TRBV7-9 and TRBJ1-6, with D unresolved. Trimming cost V 1 base and J 6 bases, with 10 bases left between them. The CDR3 is made up of 15 amino acids. The germline V gene encodes CDR1 SEHNR and CDR2 FQNEAQ (reference sequence). The CDR3 sequence: CASSLGGAGNSPLHF. Incomplete CDR3 DNA: TGTGCCAGCAGCTTAGGTGGAGCGGGTAATTCACCC.

This clone was recorded at least ten times. The read terminates 3 residues ahead of where the CDR3 ends, so the germline J gene completes it. The rearrangement joins TRBV7-8 to TRBJ2-2; possible D gene TRBD1, 6 bases. V lost 1 base and J lost 4, with 10 bases in between. The CDR3 has 15 residues. The germline V gene has CDR1 SGHVS and CDR2 FQNEAQ. This chain's CDR3 is CASSLVDRPTGELFF. CDR3 bases read: TGTGCCAGCAGCTTAGTAGACAGGCCCACCGGGGAG.

This clone was seen many times. Coverage ceases 3 residues before the CDR3 finishes, and the germline J gene fills in the end. The rearrangement links TRBV20-1 to TRBJ2-5, with TRBD2 matching 7 bases. After removal of 6 bases from V and 2 bases from J, the junction contained 12 bases not matched to a gene. The CDR3 consists of 15 residues. CDR1 and CDR2 (germline): DFQATT, SNEGSKA (reference sequence). CDR3 residues: CSAGVAQRGQETQYF. CDR3 bases read: TGCAGTGCAGGGGTGGCCCAGCGGGGACAAGAGACC.

This clone was counted at least ten times. The CDR3 is cut off 3 residues early in the read; its end comes from the germline J gene. The chain employs TRBV4-1 and TRBJ2-3, with 8 bases aligning to TRBD2. This CDR3 is built from 15 residues. Looked up from germline, CDR1 is MGHRA and CDR2 is YSYEKL. The part of the CDR3 DNA that was read is TGCGCCAGCAGCCAAGACGGGGGGGGAGATGGGGCG. Its protein product is CASSQDGGGDGA. The whole CDR3 sequence reads CASSQDGGGDGAQYF.

The table lists this clone with many counts. The read stops 3 residues short of the end of the CDR3; the missing end is completed from the germline J gene. The rearrangement joins TRBV5-1 to TRBJ1-1, with TRBD1 matching over 11 bases. Trimming at V came to 6 bases and at J to 1 base, leaving 5 bases not matched to a gene. Germline V CDR1 and CDR2: SGHRS, YFSETQ. The CDR3 extends over 15 amino acids. The sequenced CDR3 bases are TGCGCCAGCACCCGGACAGGGGGCCCGAACACTGAA. Translation gives CASTRTGGPNTE. The CDR3 in its entirety is CASTRTGGPNTEAFF.

This clone came up a few times. The read ends 3 residues before the CDR3 terminus; that terminus is restored from the germline J gene. V is TRBV7-2 and J is TRBJ1-2; a weak D match, TRBD1 (5 bases). Per the germline V gene, CDR1 is SGHTA and CDR2 is FQGNSA. The CDR3 contains 14 residues. The CDR3 DNA, read in part, is TGTGCCAGCAGCTCCGAGACAGTCAAAAACATT. Amino acid sequence: CASSSETVKNI. The complete CDR3 protein is CASSSETVKNIYTF.

Of note for this clone: The read ends 3 residues before the CDR3 terminus; that terminus is restored from the germline J gene. V usage is TRBV5-1 and J usage is TRBJ2-4, with D maybe TRBD2 (5 bases). The V gene's germline CDR1 is SGHRS and CDR2 YFSETQ. The CDR3 has 13 amino acids. This CDR3 reads CASREGSNQPQYF. The CDR3 DNA, read in part, is TGCGCCAGCAGAGAGGGCAGCAATCAGCCT.

This clone was seen ten or more times. The read comes to an end 3 residues before the CDR3 does, leaving the germline J gene to fill in the end. V usage is TRBV2 and J usage is TRBJ2-7, with 8 bases identical to TRBD1. Germline V gene sequence: CDR1 SNHLY, CDR2 FYNNEI. V lost 11 bases, J lost 3 bases, and 9 bases stayed unmatched. CDR3 length: 13 residues. CDR3 loop: CALGDRGVYEQYF. The CDR3 bases that were read are TGTGCCTTAGGCGACAGGGGAGTCTACGAG.

This clone was seen repeatedly, ten times or more. The read gets to within 3 residues of the CDR3 end, and the germline J gene fills in the rest. V usage is TRBV5-1 and J usage is TRBJ2-2, with 11 positions matching TRBD2. V was pared by 4 bases and J by 4 bases, with 6 bases of the junction left unmatched. Per germline, CDR1 SGHRS and CDR2 YFSETQ. The CDR3 runs 16 residues. The CDR3: CASSPGTSGGTGELFF. The covered CDR3 bases are TGCGCCAGCAGCCCCGGGACTAGCGGAGGCACCGGGGAG.

The sample holds many counts of this clone. The read ends 3 residues before the CDR3 terminus; that terminus is restored from the germline J gene. The chain carries TRBV5-4 and TRBJ2-6; TRBD1 matches at 8 bases. V dropped 4 bases and J dropped 4; count of bases not matched to a gene: 1. Germline V CDR1 and CDR2: SGHNT, YYREEE (reference sequence). The CDR3 consists of 14 residues. The part of the CDR3 DNA that was read is TGTGCCAGCAGCGGGACAGGCGGGGCCAACGTC. Translation: CASSGTGGANV. The complete CDR3 sequence is CASSGTGGANVLTF.

This clone was counted many times. The read ends 3 residues shy of where the CDR3 ends; the end is completed using the germline J gene. The chain carries TRBV18 and TRBJ1-4, with a possible D match to TRBD1 (5 bases). With 2 bases removed from V and 6 bases from J, the gap between germline ends came to 10 bases. Germline V gives CDR1 KGHSH, CDR2 LQKENI. The CDR3 has 14 residues. The CDR3 spells CASSPSGKDEKLFF. The CDR3 DNA, read in part, is TGTGCCAGCTCACCATCAGGGAAGGATGAAAAA.

This clone showed up many times. Read sequence stops 3 residues before the CDR3 end, and the germline J gene provides the missing end. The gene calls are TRBV7-7 and TRBJ2-2; the D gene could be TRBD1 or TRBD2 (5 bases each). Germline-derived CDR1 and CDR2 are SSHAT and FNYEAQ (reference sequence). CDR3 length: 15 residues. Deletions cut 1 base from V and 5 bases from J, with 11 bases between. The CDR3 is CASSLERGVTGELFF. The sequenced CDR3 bases are TGTGCCAGCAGCTTAGAGAGGGGAGTTACCGGGGAG.

This clone was seen a handful of times. Coverage ceases 3 residues before the CDR3 finishes, and the germline J gene fills in the end. This chain joins TRBV2 and TRBJ1-5; 7 bases are a match to TRBD1. J was trimmed by 4 bases and V by 7 bases; bases with no gene match: 7. The CDR3 covers 14 residues. In germline, CDR1 is SNHLY, CDR2 FYNNEI. The sequenced part of the CDR3 DNA is TGTGCCAGCAAACCAGGGGGACTTAATCAGCCC. Its translation: CASKPGGLNQP. The whole CDR3 protein reads CASKPGGLNQPQHF. The complete variable domain, with remaining parts taken from reference TRBV2 and TRBJ1-5, reads EPEVTQTPSHQVTQMGQEVILRCVPISNHLYFYWYRQILGQKVEFLVSFYNNEISEKSEIFDDQFSVERPDGSNFTLKIRSTKLEDSAMYFCASKPGGLNQPQHFGDGTRLSIL.

The sample holds many counts of this clone. The junction shows a germline mismatch at one end, possibly a read error. CDR3: CASSQSQESGNTIYF. The DNA read from the CDR3 is TGCGCCAGCAGCCAATCCCAGGAGTCTGGAAACACC. The chain links TRBV4-2 to TRBJ1-3, with D unclear. The read stops 3 residues short of the end of the CDR3; the missing end is completed from the germline J gene. This CDR3 has 15 residues. Germline V gives CDR1 LGHNA, CDR2 YNFKEQ.

This clone has ten or more counts. Sequencing ends 3 residues short of the CDR3 end; the germline J gene provides the rest. The gene calls are TRBV5-4 and TRBJ2-3; 12 positions agree with TRBD2. CDR1 and CDR2 from the germline V gene are SGHNT and YYREEE (reference sequence). The CDR3 extends over 15 amino acids. V was pared by 4 bases and J by 8 bases, with 8 bases of the junction left unmatched. The DNA read from the CDR3 is TGTGCCAGCAGCACACGGACTAGCGGGGAAGGTACG. The encoded protein is CASSTRTSGEGT. The whole CDR3 reads CASSTRTSGEGTQYF.

This clone was detected ten times or more. The read stops 3 residues short of the end of the CDR3; the missing end is completed from the germline J gene. This chain connects TRBV2 to TRBJ2-2; tentatively, D is TRBD1 (6 bases). The CDR3 has 13 residues. Trimming took off 5 bases at V and 7 bases at J, with 11 bases between the two ends. In germline, CDR1 is SNHLY, CDR2 FYNNEI. The sequenced part of the CDR3 DNA is TGTGCCAGCAGTTTTACAGGGTTCGGGGAG. Amino acids: CASSFTGFGE. From start to end, the CDR3 is CASSFTGFGELFF.

This clone was recorded at least ten times. The sequenced fragment ends 3 residues before the CDR3 boundary, so the rest is inferred from the germline J gene. J is TRBJ2-7 and V is TRBV9; D call uncertain. This CDR3 has 16 residues. In germline, CDR1 is SGDLS, CDR2 YYNGEE. Trimming left V 4 bases short and J 0 bases short, with 17 bases between. The sequenced CDR3 bases are TGTGCCAGCAGCTTTTCAGAGTTCGCCAGCTCCTACGAG. This sequence encodes CASSFSEFASSYE. The entire CDR3 is CASSFSEFASSYEQYF.

This clone has a count of ten or more. The read ends 3 residues shy of where the CDR3 ends; the end is completed using the germline J gene. The chain is built from TRBV20-1 and TRBJ2-3; weak D call: TRBD1 (5 bases). V was cut by 5 bases and J by 3 bases, with 12 bases left in between. CDR1 DFQATT and CDR2 SNEGSKA come from the germline V gene (reference sequence). The CDR3 spans 13 residues. CDR3 DNA, as far as it was read: TGCAGTGCTGGGGAAGGGGATACAGATACG. Translating gives CSAGEGDTDT. The full CDR3 reads CSAGEGDTDTQYF.

This clone was seen more than once but under ten times. From the germline J gene comes the end of the CDR3, since the read stops 3 residues before it. The chain joins TRBV6-2 or TRBV6-3 to TRBJ2-5; the D gene is possibly TRBD1 (6 bases). This CDR3 comprises 16 residues. V was trimmed by 5 bases and J by 4 bases, leaving 20 bases between them. Germline lookup yields CDR1 MNHEY and CDR2 SVGEGT. CDR3 DNA (partial): TGTGCCAGCAGTCCTTACAGGGTCGTGGCGGGAGAGACC. It encodes CASSPYRVVAGET. The whole CDR3 is CASSPYRVVAGETQYF.

This clone was detected ten times or more. The missing CDR3 end, 3 residues past where the read stops, is filled in from the germline J gene. The chain is built from TRBV13 and TRBJ1-2, with D unclear. The CDR3 covers 15 residues. Germline V gene sequence: CDR1 PRHDT, CDR2 FYEKMQ (reference sequence). Trimming stripped 5 bases from V and 2 bases from J, with 15 bases between. The covered CDR3 bases are TGTGCCAGCAGCCTTAGACATGAGGAGAACTATGGC. This gives the protein CASSLRHEENYG. The CDR3 in its entirety is CASSLRHEENYGYTF. Variable domain in full (rest from reference TRBV13 and TRBJ1-2): AAGVIQSPRHLIKEKRETATLKCYPIPRHDTVYWYQQGPGQDPQFLISFYEKMQSDKGSIPDRFSAQQFSDYHSELNMSSLELGDSALYFCASSLRHEENYGYTFGSGTRLTVV.

This clone came up many times. The read ends 3 residues before the CDR3 terminus; that terminus is restored from the germline J gene. Other DNA sequences in the sample encode the same CDR3. The J gene is TRBJ1-3, the V gene TRBV30; 9 nucleotides line up with TRBD1. Per the germline V gene, CDR1 is GTSNPN and CDR2 is SVGIG (reference sequence). With 0 bases clipped from V and 5 bases from J, the junction kept 17 bases outside the gene matches. CDR3 length equals 19 residues. CDR3 bases read: TGTGCCTGGAGTGTACGTTCGGGGGGGGGACAGGGTTCGAGAAACACC. It codes for CAWSVRSGGGQGSRNT. The CDR3 in its entirety is CAWSVRSGGGQGSRNTIYF.

This clone was counted ten times or more. The read finishes 3 residues shy of the CDR3 end, and the germline J gene is used to complete it. The chain couples TRBV19 to TRBJ2-5; TRBD2 matches 11 bases. The CDR3 totals 14 residues. The V segment lost 4 bases and the J segment 3 bases; nucleotides outside the gene matches: 1. Germline V gives CDR1 LNHDA, CDR2 SQIVND (reference sequence). The chain's CDR3 is CASSTTSGEETQYF. CDR3 bases read: TGTGCCAGTAGTACGACTAGCGGGGAAGAGACC.

This clone was observed many times. The read falls 3 residues short of the CDR3 end, and the missing part is taken from the germline J gene. The V call is TRBV11-2, the J call TRBJ2-5, with D unclear. The germline gives CDR1 SGHAT, CDR2 FQNNGV. Trimming left V 6 bases short and J 2 bases short, with 16 bases between. The CDR3 extends over 15 amino acids. This CDR3 reads CASSRGRLIQETQYF. The DNA read from the CDR3 is TGTGCCAGCAGTCGCGGCCGTTTAATACAAGAGACC.